These T cell receptor beta chains were read from a single sample in a study of blood T cell repertoires in COVID-19. Measured with immunoSEQ multiplex PCR; TCRdb has only the in-frame clones, and not every one. Among a few hundred thousand clones listed, 88% were seen once. Sequenced sample: peripheral blood. The receptors stem from a woman aged 25 to 45 with acute or convalescent COVID-19. The CDR3 runs from the conserved cysteine through the conserved F or W. The D gene is left open where the match is weak. A clone size is listed for some rows: how often the clone was seen (once, few, many), or a class if it is expanded.

D	size	J	V	DNA	CDR3
NA	NA	TRBJ2-5	TRBV18	TGTGCCAGCTCACCATCGGTACAGGTGATTCAAGAGACCCAGTACTTC	CASSPSVQVIQETQYF
NA	once	TRBJ1-4	TRBV6-5	TGTGCCAGCCGGGACTTCGAAAATGAAAAACTGTTTTTT	CASRDFENEKLFF
TRBD1	NA	TRBJ1-1	TRBV30	TGTGCCTGGAAAGACAGGGGGCGTTTTTACACTGAAGCTTTCTTT	CAWKDRGRFYTEAFF
TRBD1	NA	TRBJ1-2	TRBV5-1	TGCGCCAGCAGCTCCTCGACAGGGGACTATGGCTACACCTTC	CASSSSTGDYGYTF
NA	NA	TRBJ2-7	TRBV5-1	TGCGCCAGCAGCCCAAAGGGGTTCTCCTACGAGCAGTACTTC	CASSPKGFSYEQYF
TRBD1	NA	TRBJ2-7	TRBV9	TGTGCCAGCAGCAAGACCGGGACAGGGGGGGAGCAGTACTTC	CASSKTGTGGEQYF
TRBD2	once	TRBJ2-1	TRBV7-8	TGTGCCTCGTCAACGGGACTAGCGACCATTGAGCAGTTCTTC	CASSTGLATIEQFF
NA	NA	TRBJ2-1	TRBV21-1	TGTGCCAGCAGCAAAGTATCCGGCAAGTGGGCCGGCAATGAGCAGTTCTTC	CASSKVSGKWAGNEQFF
TRBD2	NA	TRBJ2-5	TRBV9	TGTGCCAGCAGCGGGTCAGCGGGAGGAGGAGAGACCCAGTACTTC	CASSGSAGGGETQYF
TRBD1	NA	TRBJ1-2	TRBV19	TGTGCCAGTAGTGGACAGGGTTCAGGCTATGGCTACACCTTC	CASSGQGSGYGYTF
NA	once	TRBJ2-7	TRBV6-5	TGTGCCAGCAGCCCAGGGTCCTACGAGCAGTACTTC	CASSPGSYEQYF
TRBD1	NA	TRBJ1-5	TRBV6-5	TGTGCCAGCGGGCCAGGGGGCCACCAGCCCCAGCATTTT	CASGPGGHQPQHF
NA	NA	TRBJ2-2	TRBV20-1	TGCAGTGCTAGATCAGACGGGGAGCTGTTTTTT	CSARSDGELFF
NA	once	TRBJ2-3	TRBV5-6	TGTGCCAGCAGCTTGGGGCGGGGCACAGATACGCAGTATTTT	CASSLGRGTDTQYF
NA	NA	TRBJ1-1	TRBV9	TGTGCCAGCAGCGCCCGAGGCTGGACTGAAGCTTTCTTT	CASSARGWTEAFF
TRBD1	NA	TRBJ2-3	TRBV14	TGTGCCAGCAGCCAAGATAAGGGACAGGGATGGGTGGCAGATACGCAGTATTTT	CASSQDKGQGWVADTQYF
TRBD1	NA	TRBJ1-2	TRBV5-1	TGCGCCAGCAGCTTGGAACAACAGGGGCGGACTTATGGCTACACCTTC	CASSLEQQGRTYGYTF
TRBD1	NA	TRBJ2-7	TRBV27	TGTGCCAGCAGCCGGGACAGATGGAGCAAGCAGTACTTC	CASSRDRWSKQYF
TRBD1	NA	TRBJ2-7	TRBV3-1/TRBV3-2	TGTGCCAGCAGCCATATTTGGGGTAGGACAGGGCGTATCTACGAGCAGTACTTC	CASSHIWGRTGRIYEQYF
NA	NA	TRBJ2-5	TRBV18	TGTGCCAGCTCACCCGACTCTCCCCGGGAGACCCAGTACTTC	CASSPDSPRETQYF
NA	NA	TRBJ2-1	TRBV19	TGTGCCAGTAGTATAACGGCCGGGGGGACAGGTTACAATGAGCAGTTCTTC	CASSITAGGTGYNEQFF
TRBD2	NA	TRBJ2-1	TRBV6-5	TGTGCCAGCAGTTACGACGGGACTAGCGTAAGCAATGAGCAGTTCTTC	CASSYDGTSVSNEQFF
TRBD2	NA	TRBJ2-1	TRBV6-5	TGTGCCAGCAGAGAGCGGGAGCTCTACAATGAGCAGTTCTTC	CASRERELYNEQFF
NA	NA	TRBJ1-4	TRBV5-1	TGCGCCAGCAGCTTGGTCGGGAGCCCTAATGAAAAACTGTTTTTT	CASSLVGSPNEKLFF
NA	NA	TRBJ2-7	TRBV19	TGTGCCAGTAGTATTGGGTACAGGGCCGTGGACGAGCAGTACTTC	CASSIGYRAVDEQYF
NA	NA	TRBJ1-5	TRBV19	TGTGCCAGTAGTACGACCCAGAGGAATCAGCCCCAGCATTTT	CASSTTQRNQPQHF
NA	NA	TRBJ1-2	TRBV25-1	TGTGCCAGCAGTGGAACGCCACAGGGTAATGGCTACACCTTC	CASSGTPQGNGYTF
TRBD1	NA	TRBJ1-4	TRBV5-7	TGTGCCAGCACCGACGAGGGACAGGGTAGTGAAAAACTGTTTTTT	CASTDEGQGSEKLFF
TRBD2	NA	TRBJ2-1	TRBV7-9	TGTGCCAGCAGCTACCGCAGCGACGGACTAGCGGAACACAATGAGCAGTTCTTC	CASSYRSDGLAEHNEQFF
TRBD2	NA	TRBJ2-7	TRBV19	TGTGCCAGTAGTATTAGTGCGGGAGAAGCTTACGAGCAGTACTTC	CASSISAGEAYEQYF
NA	once	TRBJ2-7	TRBV20-1	TGCAGTGCTAGTAGGCTAGACTCCTACGAGCAGTACTTC	CSASRLDSYEQYF
TRBD2	once	TRBJ2-7	TRBV9	TGTGCCAGCAGCATCGGGACTAGCGGAGCCTACGAGCAGTACTTC	CASSIGTSGAYEQYF
NA	NA	TRBJ1-1	TRBV6-5	TGTGCCAGCACCAAAGACAGGCTAGGAGCTATCGCTTTCTTT	CASTKDRLGAIAFF
TRBD2	once	TRBJ2-1	TRBV10-3	TGTGCCATCAGTGAGCCTAGCGGGAGGGTGGATGAGCAGTTCTTC	CAISEPSGRVDEQFF
NA	NA	TRBJ1-2	TRBV15	TGTGCCACCAGCAGAGTCATCGGGTCGGCAGGGGTTTATGGCTACACCTTC	CATSRVIGSAGVYGYTF
NA	NA	TRBJ1-5	TRBV19	TGTGCCAGTAGGACACCAGCCCAGCATTTT	CASRTPAQHF
NA	NA	TRBJ1-2	TRBV19	TGTGCCAGTAATCCCCGGGGAGGATATGGCTACACCTTC	CASNPRGGYGYTF
TRBD2	few	TRBJ2-4	TRBV19	TGTGCCAGTAGTAGTTATGGGGGGAGGGGTAAAGACAAAAACATTCAGTACTTC	CASSSYGGRGKDKNIQYF
NA	NA	TRBJ1-3	TRBV15	TGTGCCACCAGCAGGGGGTCGACAGGCATCTCTGGAAACACCATATATTTT	CATSRGSTGISGNTIYF
NA	NA	TRBJ1-6	TRBV27	TGTGCCAGCAGTTTCGTTGGGGCTCAACTCCACTTT	CASSFVGAQLHF
TRBD1	NA	TRBJ1-4	TRBV7-9	TGTGCCAGCAGCTTAAACAGGGGAGGTGAAAAACTGTTTTTT	CASSLNRGGEKLFF
TRBD2	NA	TRBJ2-7	TRBV27	TGTGCCAGCAGTACGGTAGCGGGAAGGTCCTACGAGCAGTACTTC	CASSTVAGRSYEQYF
NA	NA	TRBJ2-1	TRBV5-8	TGTGCCAGCAGCTTGACCGCCTGGAGCTCCTACAATGAGCAGTTCTTC	CASSLTAWSSYNEQFF
NA	NA	TRBJ1-5	TRBV19	TGTGCCAGTAGTATTCTAGGCGGGGGGCTTGGTGGCAATCAGCCCCAGCATTTT	CASSILGGGLGGNQPQHF
NA	NA	TRBJ2-7	TRBV4-3	TGCGCCAGCAGCCAGGCCACCAACTCCTACGAGCAGTACTTC	CASSQATNSYEQYF
NA	NA	TRBJ2-1	TRBV19	TGTGCCAGTAGCTCCCGGGGTACTACGGCGGTCAATGAGCAGTTCTTC	CASSSRGTTAVNEQFF
TRBD2	few	TRBJ2-1	TRBV20-1	TGCAGTGCTAGTGCGCTAGCGGGAGATTACAATGAGCAGTTCTTC	CSASALAGDYNEQFF
TRBD1	NA	TRBJ1-1	TRBV7-6	TGTGCCAGCAGCTTAGCGATGGACAGGGACGACACTGAAGCTTTCTTT	CASSLAMDRDDTEAFF
NA	NA	TRBJ2-3	TRBV15	TGTGCCACCAGCAGAGATCAAGGAGGGCCTAACACAGATACGCAGTATTTT	CATSRDQGGPNTDTQYF
NA	few	TRBJ1-4	TRBV4-3	TGCGCCAGCAGCCAAGGGGTTTCTAGTGAAAAACTGTTTTTT	CASSQGVSSEKLFF
TRBD1	once	TRBJ2-7	TRBV4-1	TGCGCCAGCAGCCAAGAGGCAGGGGGAAGCTCCTACGAGCAGTACTTC	CASSQEAGGSSYEQYF
NA	NA	TRBJ1-5	TRBV30	TGTGCCTGGAGTGTATCCGGGCAGCCCCAGCATTTT	CAWSVSGQPQHF
NA	once	TRBJ2-7	TRBV6-5	TGTGCCAGCAGTTACTCGAGGGACAACTCCTACGAGCAGTACTTC	CASSYSRDNSYEQYF